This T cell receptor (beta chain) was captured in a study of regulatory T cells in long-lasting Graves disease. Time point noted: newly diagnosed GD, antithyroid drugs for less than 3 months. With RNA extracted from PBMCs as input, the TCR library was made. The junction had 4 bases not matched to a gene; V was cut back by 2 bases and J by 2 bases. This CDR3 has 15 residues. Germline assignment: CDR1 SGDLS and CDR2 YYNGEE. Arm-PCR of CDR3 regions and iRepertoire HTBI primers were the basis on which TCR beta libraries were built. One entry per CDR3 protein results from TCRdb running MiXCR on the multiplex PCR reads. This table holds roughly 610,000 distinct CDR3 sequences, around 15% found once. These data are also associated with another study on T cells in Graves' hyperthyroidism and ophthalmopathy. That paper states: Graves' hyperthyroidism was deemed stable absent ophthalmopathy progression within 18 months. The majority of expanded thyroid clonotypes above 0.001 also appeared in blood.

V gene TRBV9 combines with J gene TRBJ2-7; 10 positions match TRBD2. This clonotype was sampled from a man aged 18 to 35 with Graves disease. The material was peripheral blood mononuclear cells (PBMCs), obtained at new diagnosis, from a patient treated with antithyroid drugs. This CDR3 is CASSVGTSEAYEQYF. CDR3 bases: TGTGCCAGCAGCGTCGGGACTAGCGAAGCCTACGAGCAGTACTTC.